The 20 T cell receptor beta chains given below trace back to one sample, sequenced in a study of OX40 agonist ivuxolimab in advanced cancers. Assay used: immunoSEQ multiplex PCR; TCRdb lists only in-frame clones, some missing. Of 9,000 to 10,000 clones detected, approximately 70% appear once; the ten largest clones hold 25% to 30%. Specimen: CD4+ or CD8+ T cells sorted from blood, collected in a trial of the OX40 agonist ivuxolimab. Receptors were obtained from an adult with an advanced solid tumor such as melanoma, head and neck, liver or kidney cancer.

V is TRBV29-1 and J is TRBJ2-1; D is possibly TRBD1 (5 bases). The germline CDR1 and CDR2 sequences are SQVTM and ANQGSEA. The length of the CDR3 is 12 residues. Trimming took 0 bases from V and 7 from J, leaving 7 bases between them. As DNA, the CDR3 is TGCAGCGTTGAAGACAGGGTTAATGAGCAGTTCTTC. This codes for CSVEDRVNEQFF.

This chain links TRBV2 with TRBJ2-7, with unresolved D. CDR1 is SNHLY and CDR2 is FYNNEI in the germline V gene. With 1 base removed from V and 1 base from J, the gap between germline ends came to 14 bases. This CDR3 region has 16 residues. CDR3 bases: TGTGCCAGCAGTGAAGGAGAGACCCGAGGATCCTACGAGCAGTACTTC. Translated: CASSEGETRGSYEQYF. The full variable domain, completed using reference TRBV2 and TRBJ2-7, is EPEVTQTPSHQVTQMGQEVILRCVPISNHLYFYWYRQILGQKVEFLVSFYNNEISEKSEIFDDQFSVERPDGSNFTLKIRSTKLEDSAMYFCASSEGETRGSYEQYFGPGTRLTVT.

In this sample, this clone turned up once. The J gene is TRBJ2-7, the V gene TRBV6-1; 7 positions match TRBD1. The CDR3 sequence is 15 residues long. The V segment lost 3 bases and the J segment 4 bases; nucleotides outside the gene matches: 9. Germline lookup yields CDR1 MNHNS and CDR2 SASEGT. The CDR3 DNA is TGTGCCAGCAGTGAGAGACAGGGTCGGACATACGAGCAGTACTTC. Encoded protein: CASSERQGRTYEQYF.

The rearrangement uses TRBV5-6 and TRBJ1-2; TRBD1 aligns across 9 bases. Per the germline V gene, CDR1 is SGHDT and CDR2 is YYEEEE. J lost 3 bases, V lost 9 bases, and 18 bases had no gene match. CDR3 size: 17 residues. The CDR3 is CATSLRQGEYWDYGYTF. The CDR3 DNA reads TGTGCCACCTCCTTAAGACAGGGGGAATACTGGGACTATGGCTACACCTTC.

The rearrangement joins TRBV5-6 to TRBJ2-7; D is unclear. Trimming shortened V by 0 bases and J by 3 bases, and 4 bases separated the two germline ends. Per germline, CDR1 SGHDT and CDR2 YYEEEE. There are 12 residues in the CDR3. CDR3: CASSLEGYEQYF. In nucleotides, the CDR3 is TGTGCCAGCAGCTTGGAGGGCTACGAGCAGTACTTC.

The chain employs TRBV7-3 and TRBJ2-1, with a weak D call TRBD2 (5 bases). The V end was cut by 5 bases, the J end by 3 bases, with 11 bases between. The CDR3 extends over 14 amino acids. Germline values: CDR1 SGHTA, CDR2 FQGTGA. For the CDR3, the DNA is TGTGCCAGCAGCCCCTCGGGGAACTACAATGAGCAGTTCTTC. Translation: CASSPSGNYNEQFF.

The rearrangement links TRBV15 to TRBJ2-1; the D gene is possibly TRBD2 (6 bases). V shed 1 base and J shed 4 bases, with 11 bases lying between them. The CDR3 runs 15 residues. Germline CDR1 and CDR2: LNHNV and YYDKDF (reference sequence). The CDR3 reads CATSRGLDKYNEQFF. In nucleotides, the CDR3 is TGTGCCACCAGCAGAGGACTAGACAAGTACAATGAGCAGTTCTTC.

The rearrangement links TRBV5-5 to TRBJ1-2, with TRBD1 matching over 7 bases. Germline assignment: CDR1 SGHKS and CDR2 YYEKEE (reference sequence). V dropped 4 bases and J dropped 4; count of bases not matched to a gene: 4. CDR3 length equals 13 residues. The CDR3 bases are TGTGCCAGCAGCCCGGGACAGCCCTATGGCTACACCTTC. It specifies CASSPGQPYGYTF.

By frequency in the sample, this clone is medium-sized. The chain has TRBV7-9 and TRBJ2-7, with 7 positions matching TRBD1. The CDR3 length is 16 residues. V gave up 1 base and J gave up 4 bases; unmatched junction bases: 10. Germline loops: CDR1 SEHNR, CDR2 FQNEAQ (reference sequence). The CDR3 spells CASSLEGTGVQYEQYF. Here the CDR3 DNA reads TGTGCCAGCAGCTTAGAGGGAACAGGGGTTCAATACGAGCAGTACTTC. The entire variable domain, with the rest obtained from reference TRBV7-9 and TRBJ2-7, is as follows: DTGVSQNPRHKITKRGQNVTFRCDPISEHNRLYWYRQTLGQGPEFLTYFQNEAQLEKSRLLSDRFSAERPKGSFSTLEIQRTEQGDSAMYLCASSLEGTGVQYEQYFGPGTRLTVT.

V gene TRBV2 combines with J gene TRBJ2-3, with no clear D. V lost 5 bases to trimming and J lost 3 bases, with 3 bases between them. Germline-derived CDR1 and CDR2 are SNHLY and FYNNEI. The CDR3 is made up of 11 amino acids. This CDR3 is CASSLTDTQYF. The CDR3 region has the DNA TGTGCCAGCAGTCTAACAGATACGCAGTATTTT.

Turning to this clone: Other DNA sequences in this sample translate to the same CDR3. This chain joins TRBV11-3 and TRBJ2-1, with TRBD2 as a possible D gene (6 bases). V was shortened by 5 bases and J by 10 bases, with 9 bases between the two germline ends. CDR1 is SGHNT and CDR2 is YENEEA in the germline V gene. The CDR3 runs 11 residues. CDR3 DNA sequence: TGTGCCAGCAGCGAAGGAGGGGAGCAGTTCTTC. Protein: CASSEGGEQFF.

V usage is TRBV6-5 and J usage is TRBJ1-2, with a tentative D call TRBD1 (6 bases). V lost 2 bases and J lost 3, with 10 bases in between. From germline, CDR1 is MNHEY and CDR2 SVGAGI. The CDR3 has 14 amino acids. The CDR3 coding sequence is TGTGCCAGCAGTTACGGGGGGGCCGACTATGGCTACACCTTC. It specifies CASSYGGADYGYTF.

The V gene is TRBV4-3, the J gene TRBJ1-1; D possibly corresponds to TRBD1 (6 bases). The CDR3 sequence is 16 residues long. Trimming removed 1 base from V and 2 bases from J, with 14 bases in between. The germline CDR1 and CDR2 sequences are LGHNA and YSLEER. CDR3 sequence (DNA): TGCGCCAGCAGCCAAGGATTGGGGGCGCCTAACACTGAAGCTTTCTTT. Translated: CASSQGLGAPNTEAFF.

The CDR3 sequence is CASSYRGSYTGELFF. For the CDR3, the DNA is TGTGCCAGCAGTTACCGCGGCTCCTACACCGGGGAGCTGTTTTTT. The chain joins TRBV6-5 to TRBJ2-2; no firm D call. This CDR3 region has 15 residues. Germline values: CDR1 MNHEY, CDR2 SVGAGI. Deletions cut 2 bases from V and 3 bases from J, with 10 bases between.

J is TRBJ2-5 and V is TRBV4-2; D perhaps matches TRBD2 (7 bases). The DNA end favors TRBJ2-7, so the J call may be wrong. The CDR3 loop spans 17 amino acids. Germline CDR1 is LGHNA and CDR2 is YNFKEQ. CDR3: CASSQDAGRGAPYEQYF. The CDR3 nucleotides are TGTGCCAGCAGCCAAGATGCGGGGAGGGGGGCCCCCTACGAGCAGTACTTC.

The chain carries TRBV7-2 and TRBJ2-3; D is uncertain. CDR3 size: 13 residues. V gave up 1 base and J gave up 2 bases, with 4 bases separating them. Germline lookup yields CDR1 SGHTA and CDR2 FQGNSA. CDR3 nucleotide sequence: TGTGCCAGCAGCTTAGTGGACACAGATACGCAGTATTTT. It specifies CASSLVDTDTQYF.

This clone occurred once. V gene TRBV9 combines with J gene TRBJ1-1; D not resolved. V was trimmed by 1 base and J by 1 base, leaving 5 bases between them. The CDR3 sequence is 13 residues long. Germline values: CDR1 SGDLS, CDR2 YYNGEE. CDR3 nucleotides: TGTGCCAGCAGCGTACTACAGAACACTGAAGCTTTCTTT. Encoded protein: CASSVLQNTEAFF.

This clone was seen more than once but under ten times. This chain joins TRBV11-3 and TRBJ1-1; D might be TRBD1 (5 bases). Germline V gives CDR1 SGHNT, CDR2 YENEEA. V lost 5 bases to trimming and J lost 3 bases, with 10 bases between them. The CDR3 has 13 amino acids. The CDR3 reads CASSSDSHTEAFF. The CDR3 DNA reads TGTGCCAGCAGCAGCGACAGCCACACTGAAGCTTTCTTT.

The chain carries TRBV4-3 and TRBJ1-3; a possible D gene is TRBD1 (5 bases). This CDR3 spans 19 amino acids. CDR1 LGHNA and CDR2 YSLEER come from the germline V gene. The ends were cut back, 0 bases at V and 4 bases at J, with 22 bases in the middle. CDR3 sequence: CASSQEAPRWAGSGNTIYF. The CDR3 DNA reads TGCGCCAGCAGCCAAGAAGCACCCCGGTGGGCAGGGTCGGGAAACACCATATATTTT.

The chain recombines TRBV15 with TRBJ2-5; unclear D gene. Germline V CDR1 and CDR2: LNHNV, YYDKDF (reference sequence). There are 15 residues in the CDR3. V was trimmed by 0 bases and J by 2 bases, leaving 10 bases between them. The CDR3 reads CATSRDRPRQETQYF. DNA of the CDR3: TGTGCCACCAGCAGAGATCGGCCTAGACAAGAGACCCAGTACTTC.